This T cell receptor beta chain emerged from a study of CD8 T cells in ankylosing spondylitis. By quantitative 5'-RACE with molecular barcodes, the TCR beta libraries were made. TCRdb called the 5' RACE reads again in MiXCR, with one record for every CDR3 protein. There are about 340,000 distinct CDR3 sequences in the sample; roughly 15% occur only once, and 1.1% lies in the top ten. This clonotype was recorded a few times. Its antigen is as yet unknown. The CDR3 is 16 residues long. Germline assignment: CDR1 SGHRS and CDR2 YFSETQ. The V end lost 3 bases, the J end lost 0 bases, and 12 bases lay between the germline ends. General study results and limits: Previously reported in reactive arthritis synovial fluid and blood were some of the motif variants. The study looked at matched synovial fluid samples from ankylosing spondylitis patients. Disease-linked clones were reported to be significantly enriched there.

This sequence joins TRBV5-1 and TRBJ2-2; no clear D. Sequencing was performed on blood, either unsorted or a sorted T cell fraction (not recorded which). This TCR came from a male donor with ankylosing spondylitis or in good health (not recorded which). CDR3 in amino acids: CASSSKGRTNTGELFF. The CDR3 bases are TGCGCCAGCAGCTCGAAAGGACGAACGAACACCGGGGAGCTGTTTTTT.